Listed below are T cell receptor beta chains from one sample, sequenced in a study of PD-1 blockade in mismatch repair-deficient tumors. The assay was immunoSEQ multiplex PCR, and TCRdb's table has in-frame clones only and misses some. Of approximately 120,000 clones detected, about 86% appear once; the ten largest clones hold around an eighth. The sample consisted of peripheral blood, taken 44 weeks after starting pembrolizumab. Receptors were obtained from an adult with mismatch repair-deficient cancer. CDR3s include the opening cysteine and the closing phenylalanine or tryptophan. Fields, in order: CDR3 protein, CDR3 DNA, V gene, clone size, D gene, J gene, CDR3 length. The D gene is left open where the match is weak. The size entry is marked missing in some rows and otherwise reads once, few, many or a size class.

CDR3: CASGTNPDGADTQYF; DNA: TGTGCTAGTGGCACCAACCCGGATGGCGCAGATACGCAGTATTTT; V: TRBV12-5; size: -; D: -; J: TRBJ2-3; length: 15
CDR3: CASRHAGGIGELFF; DNA: TGTGCCAGCAGGCACGCAGGGGGCATCGGGGAGCTGTTTTTT; V: TRBV6-5; size: -; D: TRBD1; J: TRBJ2-2; length: 14
CDR3: CASSMGSGRSWELFF; DNA: TGTGCCAGTAGTATGGGTAGCGGGAGGTCGTGGGAGCTGTTTTTT; V: TRBV19; size: once; D: TRBD2; J: TRBJ2-2; length: 15
CDR3: CASAKKETQYF; DNA: TGTGCCAGCGCAAAAAAAGAGACCCAGTACTTC; V: TRBV2; size: -; D: -; J: TRBJ2-5; length: 11
CDR3: CASSLGAGVTGELFF; DNA: TGCGCCAGCAGCTTGGGAGCGGGAGTGACCGGGGAGCTGTTTTTT; V: TRBV5-1; size: -; D: TRBD2; J: TRBJ2-2; length: 15
CDR3: CASSQDRVTDTQYF; DNA: TGCGCCAGCAGCCAGGACAGGGTGACAGATACGCAGTATTTT; V: TRBV23-1; size: -; D: TRBD1; J: TRBJ2-3; length: 14
CDR3: CASSPGPWYGYGYTF; DNA: TGTGCCAGTAGTCCGGGACCCTGGTATGGCTATGGCTACACCTTC; V: TRBV19; size: few; D: -; J: TRBJ1-2; length: 15
CDR3: CASSFGFGNEQFF; DNA: TGTGCTAGCAGCTTTGGCTTTGGCAATGAGCAGTTCTTC; V: TRBV7-7; size: -; D: -; J: TRBJ2-1; length: 13
CDR3: CASSLDFRGSNQPQHF; DNA: TGTGCCAGCAGTTTGGATTTTCGGGGTAGCAATCAGCCCCAGCATTTT; V: TRBV27; size: -; D: -; J: TRBJ1-5; length: 16
CDR3: CASSLGTSSYNEQFF; DNA: TGTGCCAGCAGTTTAGGTACTAGCTCCTACAATGAGCAGTTCTTC; V: TRBV27; size: -; D: -; J: TRBJ2-1; length: 15
CDR3: CASSLRPDRGTQLF; DNA: TGTGCCAGCAGTCTCCGGCCCGACAGGGGAACACAGCTCTTC; V: TRBV28; size: -; D: TRBD1; J: TRBJ2-1; length: 14
CDR3: CFIILNNEQFF; DNA: TGCTTTATCATTTTGAACAATGAGCAGTTCTTC; V: TRBV29-1; size: -; D: -; J: TRBJ2-1; length: 11
CDR3: CASSRGTGVGEQYF; DNA: TGTGCCAGCAGCCGTGGGACAGGGGTGGGAGAGCAGTACTTC; V: TRBV4-2; size: -; D: TRBD1; J: TRBJ2-7; length: 14
CDR3: CSVVGRETQYF; DNA: TGCAGCGTTGTAGGTAGAGAGACCCAGTACTTC; V: TRBV29-1; size: -; D: -; J: TRBJ2-5; length: 11
CDR3: CASRFLTSASYEQYF; DNA: TGCGCCAGCAGATTCCTGACTAGCGCCTCCTACGAGCAGTACTTC; V: TRBV5-1; size: -; D: TRBD2; J: TRBJ2-7; length: 15
CDR3: CASRPMGQGARETQYF; DNA: TGTGCCAGCAGACCTATGGGACAGGGGGCGCGGGAGACCCAGTACTTC; V: TRBV27; size: -; D: TRBD1; J: TRBJ2-5; length: 16
CDR3: CASSQDFTGAEQPQHF; DNA: TGCGCCAGCAGCCAAGATTTTACCGGGGCCGAGCAGCCCCAGCATTTT; V: TRBV4-3; size: -; D: -; J: TRBJ1-5; length: 16
CDR3: CSAKNEAFF; DNA: TGCAGTGCTAAAAATGAAGCTTTCTTT; V: TRBV20-1; size: -; D: -; J: TRBJ1-1; length: 9
CDR3: CASSLGSGGAPEQYF; DNA: TGTGCCAGCAGCTTAGGGTCAGGGGGGGCCCCCGAGCAGTACTTC; V: TRBV11-2; size: once; D: -; J: TRBJ2-7; length: 15
CDR3: CASSTLGAHYGYTF; DNA: TGTGCCAGCAGTACACTAGGGGCCCACTATGGCTACACCTTC; V: TRBV6-5; size: -; D: -; J: TRBJ1-2; length: 14
CDR3: CASSLRGLNTEAFF; DNA: TGTGCCAGCAGCTTGCGGGGATTGAACACTGAAGCTTTCTTT; V: TRBV5-5; size: -; D: -; J: TRBJ1-1; length: 14
CDR3: CASGFHSKYQETQYF; DNA: TGTGCCAGCGGCTTTCACAGCAAATACCAAGAGACCCAGTACTTC; V: TRBV28; size: -; D: -; J: TRBJ2-5; length: 15
CDR3: CASRTSAGDTDTQYF; DNA: TGTGCCAGCCGGACCTCGGCGGGAGACACAGATACGCAGTATTTT; V: TRBV19; size: many; D: TRBD2; J: TRBJ2-3; length: 15
CDR3: CASSSGLAREGQYF; DNA: TGTGCCAGCAGCTCAGGACTAGCGCGTGAGGGGCAGTACTTC; V: TRBV5-4; size: -; D: TRBD2; J: TRBJ2-7; length: 14
CDR3: CASSFYTGQILYEQYF; DNA: TGTGCCAGCAGTTTCTACACGGGACAGATTTTGTACGAGCAGTACTTC; V: TRBV27; size: -; D: TRBD1; J: TRBJ2-7; length: 16
CDR3: CASSPGTSGGYEQYF; DNA: TGTGCCAGCAGCCCCGGGACTAGCGGGGGCTACGAGCAGTACTTC; V: TRBV27; size: -; D: TRBD2; J: TRBJ2-7; length: 15
CDR3: CASSMGLAASGTDTQYF; DNA: TGTGCCAGCAGTATGGGACTAGCGGCCTCGGGCACAGATACGCAGTATTTT; V: TRBV28; size: -; D: TRBD2; J: TRBJ2-3; length: 17
CDR3: CASSLVEVRGGTEAFF; DNA: TGTGCCAGCAGCTTAGTTGAGGTCAGGGGAGGCACTGAAGCTTTCTTT; V: TRBV11-2; size: -; D: -; J: TRBJ1-1; length: 16
CDR3: CASSFEGGTDTQYF; DNA: TGTGCCAGCAGCTTCGAAGGGGGCACAGATACGCAGTATTTT; V: TRBV7-9; size: -; D: -; J: TRBJ2-3; length: 14
CDR3: CAISENYETQYF; DNA: TGTGCCATCAGTGAAAATTACGAGACCCAGTACTTC; V: TRBV10-3; size: -; D: -; J: TRBJ2-5; length: 12
CDR3: CASSQDPGTEYGYTF; DNA: TGCGCCAGCAGCCAAGATCCCGGGACGGAGTATGGCTACACCTTC; V: TRBV4-1; size: -; D: -; J: TRBJ1-2; length: 15
CDR3: CASSPNDRAGEKLFF; DNA: TGTGCCAGCAGCCCCAACGACAGGGCGGGGGAAAAACTGTTTTTT; V: TRBV7-9; size: -; D: TRBD1; J: TRBJ1-4; length: 15
CDR3: CASSYRGIPDTQYF; DNA: TGTGCCAGCAGTTACAGAGGGATACCAGATACGCAGTATTTT; V: TRBV6-6; size: -; D: -; J: TRBJ2-3; length: 14
CDR3: CAWTPDTRFRKETQYF; DNA: TGTGCCTGGACCCCGGACACCAGATTCCGAAAAGAGACCCAGTACTTC; V: TRBV30; size: -; D: -; J: TRBJ2-5; length: 16
CDR3: CASSLDRVNTEAFF; DNA: TGTGCCAGCAGCTTGGACAGGGTGAACACTGAAGCTTTCTTT; V: TRBV5-8; size: once; D: -; J: TRBJ1-1; length: 14
CDR3: CASSLIRGMNTEAFF; DNA: TGCGCCAGCAGCTTAATTAGGGGCATGAACACTGAAGCTTTCTTT; V: TRBV5-1; size: -; D: -; J: TRBJ1-1; length: 15
CDR3: CASSLGPRGYEQYF; DNA: TGCGCCAGCAGCTTGGGGCCCCGGGGATACGAGCAGTACTTC; V: TRBV5-1; size: -; D: -; J: TRBJ2-7; length: 14
CDR3: CSLLARTGGIHEQFF; DNA: TGCAGCCTTTTGGCGCGGACAGGGGGCATCCATGAGCAGTTCTTC; V: TRBV29-1; size: -; D: TRBD1; J: TRBJ2-1; length: 15
CDR3: CASSLGWVNTEAFF; DNA: TGTGCCAGCAGCTTAGGATGGGTGAACACTGAAGCTTTCTTT; V: TRBV11-2; size: -; D: -; J: TRBJ1-1; length: 14
CDR3: CASSLNRGTGELFF; DNA: TGTGCTAGCAGCCTGAACAGGGGAACCGGGGAGCTGTTTTTT; V: TRBV7-7; size: -; D: TRBD1; J: TRBJ2-2; length: 14
CDR3: CASRSGSSYEQYF; DNA: TGTGCCAGTAGAAGCGGGAGCTCCTACGAGCAGTACTTC; V: TRBV10-3; size: -; D: TRBD2; J: TRBJ2-7; length: 13
CDR3: CASSLVGGEQFF; DNA: TGTGCCAGCAGCTTGGTCGGTGGTGAGCAGTTCTTC; V: TRBV5-4; size: -; D: -; J: TRBJ2-1; length: 12
CDR3: CASSSPGLAGYEQYF; DNA: TGTGCCAGCAGTTCCCCGGGACTAGCGGGATACGAGCAGTACTTC; V: TRBV28; size: -; D: TRBD2; J: TRBJ2-7; length: 15
CDR3: CASSYSTGTYEQYF; DNA: TGTGCCAGCAGTTACTCGACGGGGACCTACGAGCAGTACTTC; V: TRBV6-5; size: few; D: -; J: TRBJ2-7; length: 14
CDR3: CASSLARLGSYNEQFF; DNA: TGTGCCAGCAGCTTGGCACGCCTCGGCTCCTACAATGAGCAGTTCTTC; V: TRBV5-4; size: -; D: -; J: TRBJ2-1; length: 16
CDR3: CSVSVGQGAWETQYF; DNA: TGCAGCGTTTCGGTAGGACAGGGGGCCTGGGAGACCCAGTACTTC; V: TRBV29-1; size: -; D: TRBD1; J: TRBJ2-5; length: 15
CDR3: CAWSFRLNTEAFF; DNA: TGTGCCTGGAGTTTTAGACTGAACACTGAAGCTTTCTTT; V: TRBV30; size: -; D: -; J: TRBJ1-1; length: 13
CDR3: CASSLLAGEDTGELFF; DNA: TGTGCCAGCAGCTTATTAGCGGGAGAGGACACCGGGGAGCTGTTTTTT; V: TRBV7-9; size: -; D: TRBD2; J: TRBJ2-2; length: 16